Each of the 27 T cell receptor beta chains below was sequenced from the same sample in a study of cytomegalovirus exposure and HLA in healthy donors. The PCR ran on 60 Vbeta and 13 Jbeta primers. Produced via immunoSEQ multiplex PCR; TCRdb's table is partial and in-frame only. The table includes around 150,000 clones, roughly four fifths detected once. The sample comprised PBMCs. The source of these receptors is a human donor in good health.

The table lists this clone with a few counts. CDR3 residues: CASSLLQETQYF. CDR3 DNA sequence: TGTGCCAGCAGCTTATTACAAGAGACCCAGTACTTC. The chain combines TRBV13 with TRBJ2-5; no clear D gene. The CDR3 is made up of 12 amino acids. Trimming removed 2 bases from V and 2 bases from J, with 3 bases in between. CDR1 is PRHDT and CDR2 is FYEKMQ in the germline V gene (reference sequence).

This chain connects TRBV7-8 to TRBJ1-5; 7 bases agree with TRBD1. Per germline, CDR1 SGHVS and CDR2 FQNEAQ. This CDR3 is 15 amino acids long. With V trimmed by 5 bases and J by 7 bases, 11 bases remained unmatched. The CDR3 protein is CASSPIGQARQPQHF. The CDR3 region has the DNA TGTGCCAGCAGCCCCATCGGACAGGCTCGGCAGCCCCAGCATTTT.

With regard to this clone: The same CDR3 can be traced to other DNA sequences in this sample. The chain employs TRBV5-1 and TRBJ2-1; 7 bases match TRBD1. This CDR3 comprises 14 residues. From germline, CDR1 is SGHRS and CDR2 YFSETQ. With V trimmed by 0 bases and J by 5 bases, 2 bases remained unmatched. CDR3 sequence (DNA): TGCGCCAGCAGCTTGGGACAGGGTAACAATGAGCAGTTCTTC. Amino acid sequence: CASSLGQGNNEQFF.

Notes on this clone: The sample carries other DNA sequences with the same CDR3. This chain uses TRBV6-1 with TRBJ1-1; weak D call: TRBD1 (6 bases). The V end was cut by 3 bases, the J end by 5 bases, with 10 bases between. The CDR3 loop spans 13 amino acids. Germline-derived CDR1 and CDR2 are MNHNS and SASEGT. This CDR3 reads CASSETRGTEAFF. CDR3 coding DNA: TGTGCCAGCAGTGAGACGAGGGGGACTGAAGCTTTCTTT.

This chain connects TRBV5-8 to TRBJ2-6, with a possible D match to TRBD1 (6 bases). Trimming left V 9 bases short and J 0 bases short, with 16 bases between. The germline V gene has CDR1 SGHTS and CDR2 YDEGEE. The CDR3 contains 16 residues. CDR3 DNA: TGTGCCACAGGGCCAGGGGTCTTCTCTGGGGCCAACGTCCTGACTTTC. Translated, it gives CATGPGVFSGANVLTF.

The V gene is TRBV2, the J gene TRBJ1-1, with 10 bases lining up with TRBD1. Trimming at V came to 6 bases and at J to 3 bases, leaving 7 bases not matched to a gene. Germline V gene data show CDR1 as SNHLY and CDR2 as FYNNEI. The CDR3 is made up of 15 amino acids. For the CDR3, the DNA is TGTGCCAGCAGGATAGACAGGGGGCTGTACACTGAAGCTTTCTTT. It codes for CASRIDRGLYTEAFF. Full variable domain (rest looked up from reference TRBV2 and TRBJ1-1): EPEVTQTPSHQVTQMGQEVILRCVPISNHLYFYWYRQILGQKVEFLVSFYNNEISEKSEIFDDQFSVERPDGSNFTLKIRSTKLEDSAMYFCASRIDRGLYTEAFFGQGTRLTVV.

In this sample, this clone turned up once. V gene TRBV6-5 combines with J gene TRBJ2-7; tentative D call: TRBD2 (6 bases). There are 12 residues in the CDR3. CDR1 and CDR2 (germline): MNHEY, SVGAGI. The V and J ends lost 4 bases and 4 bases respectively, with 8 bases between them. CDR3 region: CASSLRGYEQYF. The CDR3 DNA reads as TGTGCCAGCAGTTTACGGGGGTACGAGCAGTACTTC.

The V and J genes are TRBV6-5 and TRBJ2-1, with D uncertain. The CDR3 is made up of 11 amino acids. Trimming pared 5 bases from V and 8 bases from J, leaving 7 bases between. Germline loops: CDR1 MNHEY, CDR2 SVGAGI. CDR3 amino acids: CASSREDEQFF. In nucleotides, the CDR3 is TGTGCCAGCAGTAGAGAGGATGAGCAGTTCTTC.

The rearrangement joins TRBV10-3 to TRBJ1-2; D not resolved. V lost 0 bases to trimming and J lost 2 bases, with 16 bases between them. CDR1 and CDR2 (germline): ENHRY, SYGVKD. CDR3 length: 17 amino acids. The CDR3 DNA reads TGTGCCATCAGTGAGTCGAGGCAGACCGAAGCCAACTATGGCTACACCTTC. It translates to CAISESRQTEANYGYTF.

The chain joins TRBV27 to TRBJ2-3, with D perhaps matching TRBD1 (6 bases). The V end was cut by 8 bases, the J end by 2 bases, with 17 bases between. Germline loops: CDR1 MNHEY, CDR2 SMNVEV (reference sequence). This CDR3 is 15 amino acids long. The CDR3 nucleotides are TGTGCCAGCTCTCGGACAGAGTTGGTCACAGATACGCAGTATTTT. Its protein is CASSRTELVTDTQYF.

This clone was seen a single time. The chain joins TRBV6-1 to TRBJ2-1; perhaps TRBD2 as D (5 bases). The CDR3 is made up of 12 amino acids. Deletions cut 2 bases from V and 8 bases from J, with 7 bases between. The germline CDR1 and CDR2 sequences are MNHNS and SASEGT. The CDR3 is CASSEPGYEQFF. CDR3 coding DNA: TGTGCCAGCAGTGAACCGGGGTATGAGCAGTTCTTC.

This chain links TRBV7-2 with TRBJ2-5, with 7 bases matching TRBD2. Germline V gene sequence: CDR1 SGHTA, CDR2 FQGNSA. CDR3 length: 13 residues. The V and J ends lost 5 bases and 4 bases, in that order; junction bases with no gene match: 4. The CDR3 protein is CASSLGRVETQYF. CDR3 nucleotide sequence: TGTGCCAGCAGCCTAGGGAGGGTAGAGACCCAGTACTTC. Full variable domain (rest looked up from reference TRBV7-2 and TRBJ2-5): GAGVSQSPSNKVTEKGKDVELRCDPISGHTALYWYRQSLGQGLEFLIYFQGNSAPDKSGLPSDRFSAERTGGSVSTLTIQRTQQEDSAVYLCASSLGRVETQYFGPGTRLLVL.

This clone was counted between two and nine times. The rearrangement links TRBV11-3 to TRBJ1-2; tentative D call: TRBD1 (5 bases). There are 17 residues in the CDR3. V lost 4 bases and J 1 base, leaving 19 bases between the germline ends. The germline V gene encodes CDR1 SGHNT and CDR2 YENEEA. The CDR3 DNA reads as TGTGCCAGCAGCTCCCGGGGGGTGGTTAACGATAACTATGGCTACACCTTC. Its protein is CASSSRGVVNDNYGYTF.

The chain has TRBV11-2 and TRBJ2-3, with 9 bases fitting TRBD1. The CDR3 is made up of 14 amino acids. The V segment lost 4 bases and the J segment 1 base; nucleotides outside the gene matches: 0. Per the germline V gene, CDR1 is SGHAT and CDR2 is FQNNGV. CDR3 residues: CASSWDRGTDTQYF. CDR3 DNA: TGTGCCAGCAGCTGGGACAGGGGCACAGATACGCAGTATTTT.

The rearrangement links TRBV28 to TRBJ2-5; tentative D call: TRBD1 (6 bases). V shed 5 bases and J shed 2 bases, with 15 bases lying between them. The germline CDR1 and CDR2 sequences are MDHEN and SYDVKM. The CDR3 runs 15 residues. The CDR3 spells CASSPQGKWQETQYF. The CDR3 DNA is TGTGCCAGCAGTCCGCAGGGGAAGTGGCAAGAGACCCAGTACTTC.

CDR3 coding DNA: TGTGCCAGTAGTATAGGACTAGCGGAGAACACCGGGGAGCTGTTTTTT. This encodes CASSIGLAENTGELFF. This sequence joins TRBV19 and TRBJ2-2; 9 bases map to TRBD2. The CDR3 has 16 amino acids. CDR1 and CDR2 from the germline V gene are LNHDA and SQIVND (reference sequence). The V gene end was trimmed by 1 base and the J gene end by 1 base; junction bases not matched to a gene: 1.

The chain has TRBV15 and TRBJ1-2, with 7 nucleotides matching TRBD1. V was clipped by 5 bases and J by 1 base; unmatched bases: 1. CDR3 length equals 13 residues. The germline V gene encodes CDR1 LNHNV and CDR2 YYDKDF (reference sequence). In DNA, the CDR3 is TGTGCCACCAGCTGGGACAGTAACTATGGCTACACCTTC. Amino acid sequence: CATSWDSNYGYTF.

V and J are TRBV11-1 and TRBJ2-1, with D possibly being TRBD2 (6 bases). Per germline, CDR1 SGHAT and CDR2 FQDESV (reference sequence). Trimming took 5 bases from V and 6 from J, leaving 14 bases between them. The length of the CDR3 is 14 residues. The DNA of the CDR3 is TGTGCCAGCAGCCAAGGGGTGGGGGGCAATGAGCAGTTCTTC. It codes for CASSQGVGGNEQFF.

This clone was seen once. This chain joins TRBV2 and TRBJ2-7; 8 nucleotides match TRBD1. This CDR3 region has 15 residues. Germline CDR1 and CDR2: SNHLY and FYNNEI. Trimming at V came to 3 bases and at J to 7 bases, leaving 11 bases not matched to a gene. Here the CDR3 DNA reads TGTGCCAGCAGTGATGGACAGGGACCCTCTCGGGAGCAGTACTTC. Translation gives CASSDGQGPSREQYF.

DNA for the CDR3: TGTGCCAGCAGCTCTGAGCGAGCCTCGGGAACAAGCAATCAGCCCCAGCATTTT. Amino acids: CASSSERASGTSNQPQHF. The chain joins TRBV21-1 to TRBJ1-5. TRBV21-1 is designated a pseudogene. The CDR3 sequence is 18 residues long.

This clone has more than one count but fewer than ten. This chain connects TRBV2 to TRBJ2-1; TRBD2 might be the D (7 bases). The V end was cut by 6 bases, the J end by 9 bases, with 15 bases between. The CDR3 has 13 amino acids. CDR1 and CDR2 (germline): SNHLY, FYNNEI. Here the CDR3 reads CASRGGLEREQFF. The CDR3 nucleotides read TGTGCCAGCAGGGGGGGGCTTGAGCGTGAGCAGTTCTTC. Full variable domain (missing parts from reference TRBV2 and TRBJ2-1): EPEVTQTPSHQVTQMGQEVILRCVPISNHLYFYWYRQILGQKVEFLVSFYNNEISEKSEIFDDQFSVERPDGSNFTLKIRSTKLEDSAMYFCASRGGLEREQFFGPGTRLTVL.

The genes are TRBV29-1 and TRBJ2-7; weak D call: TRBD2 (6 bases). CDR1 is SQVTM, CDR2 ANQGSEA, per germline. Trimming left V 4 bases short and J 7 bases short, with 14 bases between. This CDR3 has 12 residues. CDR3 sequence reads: CSVVLAVGEQYF. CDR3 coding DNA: TGCAGCGTTGTACTAGCTGTGGGGGAGCAGTACTTC.

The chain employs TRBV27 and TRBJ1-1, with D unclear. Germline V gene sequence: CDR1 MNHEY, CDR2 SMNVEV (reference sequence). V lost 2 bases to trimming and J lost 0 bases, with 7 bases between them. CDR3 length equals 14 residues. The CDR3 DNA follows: TGTGCCAGCAGTTTAGGCAGTTTGAACACTGAAGCTTTCTTT. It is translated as CASSLGSLNTEAFF.

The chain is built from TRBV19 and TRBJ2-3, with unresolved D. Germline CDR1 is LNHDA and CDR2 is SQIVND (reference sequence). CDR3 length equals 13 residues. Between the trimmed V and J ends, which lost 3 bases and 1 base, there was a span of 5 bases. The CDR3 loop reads CASSMSGTDTQYF. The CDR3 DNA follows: TGTGCCAGTAGTATGTCCGGCACAGATACGCAGTATTTT.

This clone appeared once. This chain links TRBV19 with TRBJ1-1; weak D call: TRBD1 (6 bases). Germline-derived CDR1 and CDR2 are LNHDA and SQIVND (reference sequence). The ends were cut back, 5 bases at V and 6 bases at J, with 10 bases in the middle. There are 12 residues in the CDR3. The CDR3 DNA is TGTGCCAGTAGTCGCCCAGGGGCTGAAGCTTTCTTT. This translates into CASSRPGAEAFF.

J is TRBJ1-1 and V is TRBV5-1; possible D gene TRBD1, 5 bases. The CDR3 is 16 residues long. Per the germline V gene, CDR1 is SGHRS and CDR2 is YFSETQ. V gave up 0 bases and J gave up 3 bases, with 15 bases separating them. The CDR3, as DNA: TGCGCCAGCAGCTTGGTGGGGGGTAGAATGGACACTGAAGCTTTCTTT. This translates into CASSLVGGRMDTEAFF.

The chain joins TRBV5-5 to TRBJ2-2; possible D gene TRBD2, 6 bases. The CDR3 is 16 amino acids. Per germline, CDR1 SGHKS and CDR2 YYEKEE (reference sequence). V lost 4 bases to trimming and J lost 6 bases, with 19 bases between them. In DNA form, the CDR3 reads TGTGCCAGCAGCCCACCTGGATCCGTAGCGGCCGGGGAGCTGTTTTTT. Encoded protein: CASSPPGSVAAGELFF.